This T cell receptor (beta chain) was found in a study of blood T cell repertoires in COVID-19. Study-wide context: The samples span acute and convalescent COVID-19 from the United States, Italy and Spain. Sources were T cells, B-cell-depleted T cells, or PBMCs; the material itself was cDNA or gDNA.

As originally analysed: Counts of nucleated cells, estimated from reference gene primer amplification, were obtained. TCRdb's copy holds only in-frame clones and misses some; the assay was immunoSEQ multiplex PCR. The D gene and trimming were derived from the DNA, and the V and J assignments and clone size from that table. The repertoire holds about 210,000 clones, around four fifths seen once, with less than 3.5% in the top ten. The germline V and J ends were trimmed by 5 bases and 4 bases, with 17 bases remaining between them. The CDR3 extends over 16 amino acids. CDR1 MDHEN and CDR2 SYDVKM come from the germline V gene.

The material sequenced was peripheral blood. The V gene is TRBV28, the J gene TRBJ1-4, with D tentatively TRBD1 (6 bases). This sequence was found in a man aged 45-65 years with active or convalescent COVID-19. The DNA for the CDR3 is TGTGCCAGCAGTCCCCCGGGCGGGGGCCTTAATGAAAAACTGTTTTTT. Its translation: CASSPPGGGLNEKLFF.